Listed here are 32 T cell receptor beta chains from one sample, sequenced in a study of T cells in Graves' hyperthyroidism and ophthalmopathy. RNA transcripts provided the source from which TCR beta CDR3 regions were amplified. The primer set for the first-round RT-PCR of the TCR CDR3 was HTBI. MiXCR, applied by TCRdb to the multiplex PCR reads, yields one record per CDR3 protein. In the table there are over 500,000 distinct CDR3 sequences, 12% to 15% of which are singletons. Input material: blood. These receptors came from a woman aged 40 to 50 with Graves' hyperthyroidism.

Ten or more counts support this clonotype. The rearrangement uses TRBV28 and TRBJ1-2, with no clear D. Germline V gene sequence: CDR1 MDHEN, CDR2 SYDVKM. This CDR3 spans 12 amino acids. V lost 7 bases and J 0 bases, leaving 6 bases between the germline ends. The CDR3 sequence is CASMTPNYGYTF. CDR3 DNA sequence: TGTGCCAGCATGACACCTAACTATGGCTACACCTTC.

In this sample, this clonotype turned up a few times. The rearrangement joins TRBV28 to TRBJ2-7; the match to TRBD1 covers 7 bases. The CDR3 loop spans 12 amino acids. V was clipped by 11 bases and J by 2 bases; unmatched bases: 6. Per the germline V gene, CDR1 is MDHEN and CDR2 is SYDVKM. The CDR3 spells CASAGQAYEQYF. The CDR3, as DNA: TGTGCCTCAGCCGGACAGGCCTACGAGCAGTACTTC.

This clonotype was seen repeatedly, ten times or more. V and J are TRBV20-1 and TRBJ2-3; 11 bases map to TRBD2. Looked up from germline, CDR1 is DFQATT and CDR2 is SNEGSKA (reference sequence). The CDR3 runs 16 residues. Germline trimming cut 0 bases from V and 4 bases from J; bases unmatched to any gene: 6. CDR3 sequence: CSARDSTSGSADTQYF. The CDR3, as DNA: TGCAGTGCTAGAGATTCAACTAGCGGGAGCGCAGATACGCAGTATTTT.

This clonotype was observed a handful of times. The chain joins TRBV3-1 to TRBJ2-5, with 8 bases aligning to TRBD2. Per the germline V gene, CDR1 is LGHDT and CDR2 is YNNKEL (reference sequence). This CDR3 contains 14 residues. V gave up 5 bases and J gave up 2 bases; unmatched junction bases: 4. CDR3 sequence reads: CASSILAAQETQYF. The CDR3 DNA is TGTGCCAGCAGCATACTAGCGGCACAAGAGACCCAGTACTTC.

This clonotype was counted ten times or more. The rearrangement uses TRBV6-4 and TRBJ2-1; 14 bases are shared with TRBD2. V was clipped by 4 bases and J by 8 bases; unmatched bases: 1. The germline V gene has CDR1 MRHNA and CDR2 SNTAGT. The CDR3 runs 14 residues. CDR3 region: CASSGGLAGDEQFF. For the CDR3, the DNA is TGTGCCAGCAGTGGGGGACTAGCGGGAGATGAGCAGTTCTTC.

At least ten counts were recorded for this clonotype. The chain employs TRBV5-1 and TRBJ2-1; TRBD2 is a possible D gene (6 bases). With 0 bases removed from V and 7 bases from J, the gap between germline ends came to 20 bases. CDR1 and CDR2 from the germline V gene are SGHRS and YFSETQ. This CDR3 is built from 17 residues. The CDR3 DNA is TGCGCCAGCAGCTTGGCCAAGTCAGGAGGGAGGCTAAATGAGCAGTTCTTC. The encoded protein is CASSLAKSGGRLNEQFF.

This clonotype was seen repeatedly, ten times or more. This chain uses TRBV28 with TRBJ2-1, with 10 bases matching TRBD2. The CDR3 sequence is 15 residues long. Germline trimming cut 5 bases from V and 7 bases from J; bases unmatched to any gene: 8. Per germline, CDR1 MDHEN and CDR2 SYDVKM. The CDR3 DNA is TGTGCCAGCAGTATAGCGGGAGGACGGGAGAATGAGCAGTTCTTC. Its protein product is CASSIAGGRENEQFF.

The chain employs TRBV28 and TRBJ2-1; TRBD2 matches 10 bases. The germline gives CDR1 MDHEN, CDR2 SYDVKM. The CDR3 is made up of 14 amino acids. Germline trimming cut 10 bases from V and 3 bases from J; bases unmatched to any gene: 6. In DNA form, the CDR3 reads TGTGCCACCACCCTAGCGGGAGACTACAATGAGCAGTTCTTC. Amino acids: CATTLAGDYNEQFF.

This clonotype was seen repeatedly, ten times or more. CDR3 DNA: TGTGCCAGCAGTTTACTAGCGGGAGCCTACGAGCAGTACTTC. Translated, it gives CASSLLAGAYEQYF. The chain recombines TRBV28 with TRBJ2-7; 10 nucleotides agree with TRBD2. Trimming removed 2 bases from V and 2 bases from J; junction bases left unmatched: 0. Germline V gene data show CDR1 as MDHEN and CDR2 as SYDVKM. This CDR3 has 14 residues.

There are a few counts of this clonotype. The chain uses TRBV9 and TRBJ2-6; perhaps TRBD1 as D (6 bases). The CDR3 is 17 amino acids. From germline, CDR1 is SGDLS and CDR2 YYNGEE. Trimming stripped 0 bases from V and 2 bases from J, with 12 bases between. The CDR3 nucleotides are TGTGCCAGCAGCGTAGCTAGGACAGAGGCTGGGGCCAACGTCCTGACTTTC. Protein product: CASSVARTEAGANVLTF. Complete variable domain (other parts from reference TRBV9 and TRBJ2-6): DSGVTQTPKHLITATGQRVTLRCSPRSGDLSVYWYQQSLDQGLQFLIQYYNGEERAKGNILERFSAQQFPDLHSELNLSSLELGDSALYFCASSVARTEAGANVLTFGAGSRLTVL.

In its sample, this clonotype was seen a few times. Being one base from a much bigger clone, this may be a read error. V gene TRBV2 combines with J gene TRBJ2-1; D ambiguous. The germline CDR1 and CDR2 sequences are SNHLY and FYNNEI. This CDR3 has 13 residues. CDR3 protein: CASSELSYSEQFF. CDR3 in DNA: TGTGCCAGCAGTGAACTCTCCTACAGTGAGCAGTTCTTC.

This clonotype has at least ten counts. The CDR3 sequence: CSAGQGYNEQFF. The CDR3 region has the DNA TGCAGTGCGGGACAGGGGTACAATGAGCAGTTCTTC. J is TRBJ2-1 and V is TRBV20-1, with 10 bases matching TRBD1. The germline V gene has CDR1 DFQATT and CDR2 SNEGSKA (reference sequence). The trim removed 6 bases at V and 4 bases at J, leaving 0 bases unmatched. This CDR3 is 12 amino acids long.

The rearrangement uses TRBV5-6 and TRBJ2-2; D remains ambiguous. CDR1 and CDR2 (germline): SGHDT, YYEEEE. CDR3 length: 15 amino acids. Trimming removed 2 bases at V and 2 bases at J, with 10 bases between. CDR3 residues: CASSFLGINTGELFF. Written as DNA, the CDR3 is TGTGCCAGCAGCTTCCTGGGAATAAACACCGGGGAGCTGTTTTTT.

The table lists this clonotype with many counts. This chain connects TRBV18 to TRBJ1-5; D might be TRBD1 (6 bases). Trimming removed 6 bases at V and 5 bases at J, with 11 bases between. CDR1 is KGHSH and CDR2 is LQKENI in the germline V gene. This CDR3 region has 13 residues. DNA for the CDR3: TGTGCCAGCTCCCCGGACAGACATCAGCCCCAGCATTTT. Its protein product is CASSPDRHQPQHF.

This clonotype was seen more than once but under ten times. V gene TRBV6-1 combines with J gene TRBJ2-3; perhaps TRBD2 as D (5 bases). The CDR3 length is 17 residues. Germline V gene sequence: CDR1 MNHNS, CDR2 SASEGT. V lost 6 bases, J lost 2 bases, and 21 bases lay in between. DNA of the CDR3: TGTGCCAGCAGCGAACGGCGGGCTTTTGGAAACACAGATACGCAGTATTTT. Encoded protein: CASSERRAFGNTDTQYF.

This clonotype was counted a few times. A much larger clone differs from this one at a single base, so this may be a read error. The chain links TRBV3-1 to TRBJ1-2; 10 bases map to TRBD1. Germline V gene lookup returns CDR1 LGHDT and CDR2 YNNKEL (reference sequence). The CDR3 extends over 14 amino acids. CDR3 protein: CVSSPLDRGKGYTF. DNA for the CDR3: TGTGTCAGCAGCCCCCTGGACAGGGGGAAGGGCTACACCTTC.

The V call is TRBV12-3 or TRBV12-4, the J call TRBJ1-1; D ambiguous. The CDR3 spans 15 residues. Trimming cost V 0 bases and J 1 base, with 9 bases left between them. The CDR3 DNA sequence: TGTGCCAGCAGTTTAGCCTCCGGGCCGAACACTGAAGCTTTCTTT. It is translated as CASSLASGPNTEAFF.

In its sample, this clonotype was seen many times. This rearrangement joins TRBV12-3 or TRBV12-4 to TRBJ1-2; D gene uncertain. V dropped 3 bases and J dropped 3 bases, with 5 bases sitting between them. The CDR3 runs 12 residues. CDR3 sequence reads: CASSLPDYGYTF. The CDR3 DNA is TGTGCCAGCAGTTTGCCCGACTATGGCTACACCTTC.

Many counts were recorded for this clonotype. The CDR3 sequence is CATKDPGQGPYEQYF. CDR3 DNA: TGTGCCACGAAGGATCCGGGACAGGGGCCCTACGAGCAGTACTTC. This chain joins TRBV10-3 and TRBJ2-7; TRBD1 matches at 10 bases. Germline lookup yields CDR1 ENHRY and CDR2 SYGVKD. With V trimmed by 10 bases and J by 2 bases, 11 bases remained unmatched. This CDR3 spans 15 amino acids.

This clonotype came up a few times. The V and J genes are TRBV19 and TRBJ1-4, with TRBD1 as a possible D gene (5 bases). The CDR3 has 14 amino acids. The germline V and J ends were trimmed by 8 bases and 7 bases, with 17 bases remaining between them. Germline V gives CDR1 LNHDA, CDR2 SQIVND (reference sequence). The CDR3 DNA sequence: TGTGCCAGTTCCACGGGGGAAGGGATTGAAAAACTGTTTTTT. It is translated as CASSTGEGIEKLFF.

The chain recombines TRBV9 with TRBJ1-2, with a weak D call TRBD1 (6 bases). V was pared by 3 bases and J by 3 bases, with 18 bases between. Germline loops: CDR1 SGDLS, CDR2 YYNGEE. The CDR3 loop spans 16 amino acids. The CDR3 reads CASSGEITGADYGYTF. The CDR3 region has the DNA TGTGCCAGCAGCGGAGAAATTACGGGGGCCGACTATGGCTACACCTTC.

This clonotype was detected many times. The J gene is TRBJ2-1, the V gene TRBV27, with 9 bases that match TRBD2. The CDR3 is 15 amino acids. J was trimmed by 10 bases and V by 0 bases; bases with no gene match: 7. CDR1 and CDR2 from the germline V gene are MNHEY and SMNVEV (reference sequence). This chain's CDR3 is CASSLSSSGRTEQFF. In DNA, the CDR3 is TGTGCCAGCAGTTTATCGAGTAGCGGGAGAACCGAGCAGTTCTTC.

The V gene is TRBV3-1, the J gene TRBJ2-7; the D gene is possibly TRBD2 (6 bases). The ends were cut back, 4 bases at V and 8 bases at J, with 18 bases in the middle. Germline V lookup: CDR1 LGHDT, CDR2 YNNKEL (reference sequence). CDR3 length: 14 residues. CDR3 in DNA: TGTGCCAGCAGCCCTCCGGGAGACCATAATCAGCAGTACTTC. It translates to CASSPPGDHNQQYF.

In its sample, this clonotype was seen many times. The rearrangement joins TRBV18 to TRBJ2-7; D remains ambiguous. Trimming took off 8 bases at V and 0 bases at J, with 14 bases between the two ends. Germline loops: CDR1 KGHSH, CDR2 LQKENI. This CDR3 contains 14 residues. The CDR3 nucleotides are TGTGCCAGCCTCCCGGACGGAAACTCCTACGAGCAGTACTTC. Translation gives CASLPDGNSYEQYF.

This clonotype has a count of ten or more. The chain has TRBV28 and TRBJ2-3, with 7 bases identical to TRBD2. The V segment lost 6 bases and the J segment 3 bases; nucleotides outside the gene matches: 6. The CDR3 is 14 residues long. Germline assignment: CDR1 MDHEN and CDR2 SYDVKM. Written as DNA, the CDR3 is TGTGCCAGCAGACCCCATAGCGGGACAGATACGCAGTATTTT. Translating it yields CASRPHSGTDTQYF.

At least ten counts were recorded for this clonotype. This sequence joins TRBV3-1 and TRBJ2-5; D could derive from TRBD1 or TRBD2 (5 bases each). The CDR3 consists of 15 residues. Germline CDR1 and CDR2: LGHDT and YNNKEL (reference sequence). Trimming shortened V by 0 bases and J by 3 bases, and 11 bases separated the two germline ends. CDR3 region: CASSQDLGTEETQYF. CDR3 in DNA: TGTGCCAGCAGCCAAGATTTGGGGACCGAAGAGACCCAGTACTTC.

This clonotype was recorded many times. The gene calls are TRBV28 and TRBJ1-1; D not resolved. The ends were cut back, 5 bases at V and 0 bases at J, with 13 bases in the middle. The CDR3 is made up of 15 amino acids. Germline CDR1 reads MDHEN; CDR2 reads SYDVKM. The CDR3 DNA follows: TGTGCCAGCAGTCGGCGAGAATACATGAACACTGAAGCTTTCTTT. This codes for CASSRREYMNTEAFF.

The J gene is TRBJ2-5, the V gene TRBV5-1; D is perhaps TRBD1 (6 bases). Germline CDR1 and CDR2: SGHRS and YFSETQ. V lost 0 bases and J 7 bases, leaving 10 bases between the germline ends. The CDR3 runs to 13 residues. For the CDR3, the DNA is TGCGCCAGCAGCTTGGAGGGGGTCAGGACCCAGTACTTC. This gives the protein CASSLEGVRTQYF.

The table lists this clonotype with a count of one. The chain joins TRBV2 to TRBJ2-7; 8 bases map to TRBD2. Germline values: CDR1 SNHLY, CDR2 FYNNEI. J gave up 2 bases and V 10 bases, and 13 bases lay outside the gene matches. The CDR3 length is 15 residues. This CDR3 reads CAIGGGTAEPYEQYF. The CDR3, as DNA: TGTGCCATCGGCGGGGGGACTGCCGAACCCTACGAGCAGTACTTC. Filled out from reference TRBV2 and TRBJ2-7, the complete variable domain reads EPEVTQTPSHQVTQMGQEVILRCVPISNHLYFYWYRQILGQKVEFLVSFYNNEISEKSEIFDDQFSVERPDGSNFTLKIRSTKLEDSAMYFCAIGGGTAEPYEQYFGPGTRLTVT.

This clonotype was picked up a small number of times. This chain links TRBV28 with TRBJ2-5; 10 bases are a match to TRBD1. CDR1 and CDR2 from the germline V gene are MDHEN and SYDVKM. Losses at the gene ends were 6 bases for V and 5 bases for J; bases not matched to a gene: 9. This CDR3 region has 15 residues. This chain's CDR3 is CASSSGQGNEETQYF. CDR3 nucleotides: TGTGCCAGCAGCTCGGGACAGGGGAATGAGGAGACCCAGTACTTC.

This clonotype was detected ten times or more. The chain combines TRBV6-1 with TRBJ2-2, with TRBD1 matching over 9 bases. Germline V gene data show CDR1 as MNHNS and CDR2 as SASEGT. There are 14 residues in the CDR3. The V and J ends lost 4 bases and 5 bases, in that order; junction bases with no gene match: 2. CDR3 loop: CASSGTGVTGELFF. DNA of the CDR3: TGTGCCAGCAGTGGGACAGGGGTGACCGGGGAGCTGTTTTTT.

The chain is built from TRBV5-1 and TRBJ2-2, with 8 bases aligning to TRBD2. The V gene's germline CDR1 is SGHRS and CDR2 YFSETQ. With V trimmed by 3 bases and J by 3 bases, 7 bases remained unmatched. The CDR3 totals 16 residues. In nucleotides, the CDR3 is TGCGCCAGCAGCTGGAGCGGGAGTAGCGACACCGGGGAGCTGTTTTTT. It specifies CASSWSGSSDTGELFF.